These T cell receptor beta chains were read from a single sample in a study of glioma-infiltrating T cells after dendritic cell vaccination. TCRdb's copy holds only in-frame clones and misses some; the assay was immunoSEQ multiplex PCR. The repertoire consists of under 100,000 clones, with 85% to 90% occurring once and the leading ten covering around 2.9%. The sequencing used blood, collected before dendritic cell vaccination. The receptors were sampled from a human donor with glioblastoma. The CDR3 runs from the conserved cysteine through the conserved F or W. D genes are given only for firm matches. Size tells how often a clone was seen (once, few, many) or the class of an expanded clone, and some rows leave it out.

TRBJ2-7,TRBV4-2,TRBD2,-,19,TGTGCCAGCAGCCACGACTTAGGACTAGCGGGGGGGGTTGGGTACGAGCAGTACTTC,CASSHDLGLAGGVGYEQYF
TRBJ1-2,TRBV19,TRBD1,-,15,TGTGCCAGTAGTATAGGGGACAGGGGCGACAATGGCTACACCTTC,CASSIGDRGDNGYTF
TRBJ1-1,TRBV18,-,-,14,TGTGCCAGCTCACACCAGGCAGGGGACACTGAAGCTTTCTTT,CASSHQAGDTEAFF
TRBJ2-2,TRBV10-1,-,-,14,TGCGCCAGCAGCCCGGGACAGAACACCGGGGAGCTGTTTTTT,CASSPGQNTGELFF
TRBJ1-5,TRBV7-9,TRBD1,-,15,TGTGCCAGCAGCTTAGGTCAGGGGGCCGCTCAGCCCCAGCATTTT,CASSLGQGAAQPQHF
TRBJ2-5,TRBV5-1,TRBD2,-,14,TGCGCCAGCAGCTTACTAGCGGGAGGAGAGACCCAGTACTTC,CASSLLAGGETQYF
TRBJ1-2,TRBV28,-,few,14,TGTGCCAGCAGGTGGGGAGGGGAGGACTATGGCTACACCTTC,CASRWGGEDYGYTF
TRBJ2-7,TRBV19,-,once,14,TGTGCCAGTAGTATAGTTAGGGGGGGCCTCGAGCAGTACTTC,CASSIVRGGLEQYF
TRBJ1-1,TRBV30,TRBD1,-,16,TGTGCCTGGAGTGTAGGGGTCAGGGGGCTGGGCACTGAAGCTTTCTTT,CAWSVGVRGLGTEAFF
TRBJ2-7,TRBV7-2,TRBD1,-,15,TGTGCCAGCAGCTCAGGGCTGACAGGGCCGGACGAGCAGTACTTC,CASSSGLTGPDEQYF
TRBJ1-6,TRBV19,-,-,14,TGTGCCACCAATCGCGGCAGGGATGATTCACCCCTCCACTTT,CATNRGRDDSPLHF
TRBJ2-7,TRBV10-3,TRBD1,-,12,TGTGCCTCACAGGACAGGGCAGTGGAGCAGTACTTC,CASQDRAVEQYF
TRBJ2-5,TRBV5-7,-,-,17,TGTGCCAGCAGCTGGTCGGCTAGCCCATTAGGGCCAGGGACCCAGTACTTC,CASSWSASPLGPGTQYF
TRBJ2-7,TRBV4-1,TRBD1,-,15,TGCGCCAGCAGCCAGGCTGGGACAGCCTCCTACGAGCAGTACTTC,CASSQAGTASYEQYF
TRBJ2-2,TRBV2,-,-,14,TGTGCCAGCAGCGCGGCCGAGGTCGCCGGGGAGCTGTTTTTT,CASSAAEVAGELFF
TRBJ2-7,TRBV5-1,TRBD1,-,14,TGCGCCAGCAGCTCCGGACAGGTTCCCTACGAGCAGTACTTC,CASSSGQVPYEQYF
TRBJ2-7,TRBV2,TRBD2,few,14,TGTGCCAGCACCGCAGGACTAGCGGGCTACGAGCAGTACTTC,CASTAGLAGYEQYF
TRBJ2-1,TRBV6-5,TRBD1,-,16,TGTGCCAGCAGTTACGTCCCGACAGGGGGGATCAATGAGCAGTTCTTC,CASSYVPTGGINEQFF
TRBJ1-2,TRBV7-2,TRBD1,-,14,TGTGCCAGCAGCTTGGACAGGGCTGGCTATGGCTACACCTTC,CASSLDRAGYGYTF
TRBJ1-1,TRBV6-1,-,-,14,TGTGCCAGCAGTGAGAAGTCCAGGGTGGCTGAAGCTTTCTTT,CASSEKSRVAEAFF
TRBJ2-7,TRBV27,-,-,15,TGTGCCAGCAGTTTGAGAGGCGCGCCCTCCTACGAGCAGTACTTC,CASSLRGAPSYEQYF
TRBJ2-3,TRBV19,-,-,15,TGTGCCAGTAGTCAGCGGCACGCGGGCCGAGATACGCAGTATTTT,CASSQRHAGRDTQYF